This T cell receptor beta chain came from a study of blood T cell repertoires in COVID-19. Study-wide context: Samples representing acute and convalescent COVID-19 were sourced from the United States, Italy and Spain.

Trimming at V came to 6 bases and at J to 5 bases, leaving 9 bases not matched to a gene. The germline V gene has CDR1 LNHDA and CDR2 SQIVND (reference sequence). CDR3 length equals 16 residues. In the original processing: Estimation of nucleated cell counts relied on the amplification of reference gene primers. Data came from immunoSEQ multiplex PCR; TCRdb stores just in-frame clones and leaves some out. D and trimming come from the DNA, and the V and J calls and clone size come from that table. The sample lists about 160,000 clones; around 92% were seen once. The rearrangement joins TRBV19 to TRBJ2-2; TRBD2 matches 10 bases. The sequence came from a man in his sixties with acute or convalescent COVID-19. The sample consisted of peripheral blood. CDR3: CASRSSGGLTTGELFF. CDR3 nucleotide sequence: TGTGCCAGTAGGAGTAGCGGGGGGTTGACGACCGGGGAGCTGTTTTTT.